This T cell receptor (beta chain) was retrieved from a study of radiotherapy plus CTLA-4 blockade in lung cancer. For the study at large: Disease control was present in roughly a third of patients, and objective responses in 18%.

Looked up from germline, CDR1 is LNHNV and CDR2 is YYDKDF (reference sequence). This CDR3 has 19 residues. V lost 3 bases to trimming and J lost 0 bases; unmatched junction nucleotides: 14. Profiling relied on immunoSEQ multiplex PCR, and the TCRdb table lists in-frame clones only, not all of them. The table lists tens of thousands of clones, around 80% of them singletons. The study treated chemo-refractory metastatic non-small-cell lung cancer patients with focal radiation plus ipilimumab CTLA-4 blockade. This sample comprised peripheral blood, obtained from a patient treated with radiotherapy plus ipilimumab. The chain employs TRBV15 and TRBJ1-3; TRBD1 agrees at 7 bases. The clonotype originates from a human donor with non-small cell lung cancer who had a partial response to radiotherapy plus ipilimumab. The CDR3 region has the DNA TGTGCCACCAGCAGGAAACGGGACAGCCTTGTTAGCTCTGGAAACACCATATATTTT. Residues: CATSRKRDSLVSSGNTIYF.